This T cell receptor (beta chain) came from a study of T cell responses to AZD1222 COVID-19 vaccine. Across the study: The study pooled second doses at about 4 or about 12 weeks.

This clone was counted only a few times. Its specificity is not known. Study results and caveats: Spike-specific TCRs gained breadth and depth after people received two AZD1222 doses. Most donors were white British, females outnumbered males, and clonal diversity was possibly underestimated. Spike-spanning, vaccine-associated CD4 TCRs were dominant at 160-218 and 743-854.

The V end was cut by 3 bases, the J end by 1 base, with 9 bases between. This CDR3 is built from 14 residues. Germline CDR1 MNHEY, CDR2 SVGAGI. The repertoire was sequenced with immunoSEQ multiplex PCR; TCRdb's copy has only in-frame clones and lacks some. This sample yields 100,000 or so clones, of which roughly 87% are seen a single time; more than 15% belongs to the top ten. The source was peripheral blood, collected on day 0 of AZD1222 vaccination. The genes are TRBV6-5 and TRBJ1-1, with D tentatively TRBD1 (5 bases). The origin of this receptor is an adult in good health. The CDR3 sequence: CASSYGTGNTEAFF. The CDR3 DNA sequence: TGTGCCAGCAGTTATGGGACTGGGAACACTGAAGCTTTCTTT.